Listed here are 14 T cell receptor beta chains from one sample, sequenced in a study of radiotherapy plus CTLA-4 blockade in lung cancer (dated 2018 in TCRdb). The library was made by the immunoSEQ multiplex PCR assay. The table comes from immuneACCESS by way of TCRdb, which keeps in-frame sequences with V and J called. Part of the clones is missing from these tables; in studies checked, under half for an unresolved V gene and the rest for unknown reasons. For this sample the table gives some 71,000 clones, of which 70% to 80% were detected only once. 16% of the sample is taken by the ten largest. Sequences were derived from peripheral blood, sampled from a patient treated with radiotherapy plus ipilimumab. Source of these receptors: a human donor with non-small cell lung cancer whose response to radiotherapy plus ipilimumab could not be evaluated. Some clones in this sample may be carry-over from other donors' samples.

The V and J genes are TRBV20-1 and TRBJ1-1; D remains ambiguous. Germline-derived CDR1 and CDR2 are DFQATT and SNEGSKA (reference sequence). CDR3 length equals 11 residues. Trimming removed 8 bases at V and 5 bases at J, with 12 bases between. CDR3 sequence (DNA): TGCAGTACCCGGGCGGGGACTGAAGCTTTCTTT. It is translated as CSTRAGTEAFF.

The table lists this clone with a few counts. The J gene is TRBJ2-1, the V gene TRBV19; maybe TRBD1 (6 bases). The CDR3 runs 13 residues. V lost 3 bases and J 8 bases, leaving 11 bases between the germline ends. Germline V gene sequence: CDR1 LNHDA, CDR2 SQIVND (reference sequence). The CDR3 protein is CASSISQGYEQFF. In DNA form, the CDR3 reads TGTGCCAGTAGTATTTCTCAGGGGTATGAGCAGTTCTTC.

The chain combines TRBV9 with TRBJ2-7; 9 bases fit TRBD1. Germline CDR1 and CDR2: SGDLS and YYNGEE. Unmatched junction bases numbered 13, after V lost 9 bases and J lost 6 bases. The CDR3 loop spans 14 amino acids. Written as DNA, the CDR3 is TGTGCCACCCAGGGTCAAGACAGGGGGTCCGAGCAGTACTTC. Encoded protein: CATQGQDRGSEQYF.

As to this clone: At the DNA level, this CDR3 is encoded by other sequences in the same sample as well. V gene TRBV6-4 combines with J gene TRBJ2-3, with D perhaps TRBD1 (5 bases). Trimming cost V 8 bases and J 2 bases, with 11 bases left between them. CDR1 is MRHNA and CDR2 is SNTAGT in the germline V gene. CDR3 length: 13 amino acids. The DNA of the CDR3 is TGTGCCAGCGGGGCAGGACACACAGATACGCAGTATTTT. Residues: CASGAGHTDTQYF.

V and J are TRBV6-1 and TRBJ1-5; no reliable D call. The germline gives CDR1 MNHNS, CDR2 SASEGT. Trimming left V 1 base short and J 0 bases short, with 7 bases between. The CDR3 runs 15 residues. The CDR3 here is CASSEDQISNQPQHF. The CDR3, as DNA: TGTGCCAGCAGTGAAGATCAGATTAGCAATCAGCCCCAGCATTTT.

The chain couples TRBV18 to TRBJ1-2; 9 bases map to TRBD1. Germline V gives CDR1 KGHSH, CDR2 LQKENI. This CDR3 has 16 residues. J lost 0 bases, V lost 6 bases, and 8 bases had no gene match. CDR3 loop: CASSPKRDRANYGYTF. CDR3 sequence (DNA): TGTGCCAGCTCCCCAAAAAGGGACAGGGCTAACTATGGCTACACCTTC.

This chain uses TRBV7-2 with TRBJ2-7, with 9 bases that match TRBD2. Trimming removed 0 bases from V and 2 bases from J; junction bases left unmatched: 5. The CDR3 totals 16 residues. Per the germline V gene, CDR1 is SGHTA and CDR2 is FQGNSA. CDR3 in DNA: TGTGCCAGCAGCTTAGCGCTAGGCGGGGGGGCCTACGAGCAGTACTTC. Its protein product is CASSLALGGGAYEQYF.

This clone was detected once. The chain links TRBV5-1 to TRBJ2-5, with 8 nucleotides matching TRBD1. The CDR3 sequence is 13 residues long. V lost 4 bases, J lost 7 bases, and 6 bases stayed unmatched. CDR1 and CDR2 from the germline V gene are SGHRS and YFSETQ. CDR3 coding DNA: TGCGCCAGCAGCGAGACAGGGGACGGGACCCAGTACTTC. It translates to CASSETGDGTQYF.

A few counts support this clone. The chain is built from TRBV7-6 and TRBJ2-7; a possible D gene is TRBD1 (6 bases). Germline V CDR1 and CDR2: SGHVS, FNYEAQ. V was trimmed by 1 base and J by 2 bases, leaving 12 bases between them. CDR3 length: 15 residues. CDR3 residues: CASSLDRASTYEQYF. DNA of the CDR3: TGTGCCAGCAGCTTAGACAGGGCATCGACCTACGAGCAGTACTTC.

The V call is TRBV5-1, the J call TRBJ1-1; tentative D call: TRBD1 (6 bases). The V end lost 3 bases, the J end lost 2 bases, and 11 bases lay between the germline ends. The CDR3 sequence is 14 residues long. Germline loops: CDR1 SGHRS, CDR2 YFSETQ. In DNA, the CDR3 is TGCGCCAGCAGCTACCGGGACACAAACACTGAAGCTTTCTTT. As protein: CASSYRDTNTEAFF.

J is TRBJ2-2 and V is TRBV4-2; 7 bases fit TRBD1. CDR1 and CDR2 (germline): LGHNA, YNFKEQ. This CDR3 comprises 16 residues. The J segment lost 3 bases and the V segment lost 5 bases, leaving 9 bases of the junction unmatched. The CDR3 DNA reads TGTGCCAGCAGCATCCTGACAGGGTTGGACACCGGGGAGCTGTTTTTT. Amino acids: CASSILTGLDTGELFF.

This clone was picked up one time. V usage is TRBV6-7 and J usage is TRBJ1-2; maybe TRBD1 (6 bases). TRBV6-7 belongs to the ORF category, with a function that is uncertain. V lost 5 bases to trimming and J lost 4 bases, with 17 bases between them. The CDR3 totals 15 residues. The CDR3 DNA is TGTGCCAGCAGTGACGCGGGGGCGCATGGCTATGGCTACACCTTC. Translated, it gives CASSDAGAHGYGYTF.

The CDR3 is CASSEVDSPGANVLTF. CDR3 DNA sequence: TGTGCCAGCAGTGAGGTCGACAGTCCCGGGGCCAACGTCCTGACTTTC. The chain couples TRBV6-1 to TRBJ2-6; the D gene is possibly TRBD1 (5 bases). The CDR3 has 16 residues. The germline V and J ends were trimmed by 3 bases and 4 bases, with 13 bases remaining between them. Germline V gives CDR1 MNHNS, CDR2 SASEGT.

The rearrangement joins TRBV4-1 to TRBJ1-2; the match to TRBD1 covers 10 bases. Germline V gene sequence: CDR1 MGHRA, CDR2 YSYEKL. This CDR3 region has 16 residues. The junction had 5 bases not matched to a gene; V was cut back by 0 bases and J by 4 bases. Here the CDR3 reads CASSQDVRTGGYGYTF. The CDR3 DNA is TGCGCCAGCAGCCAAGATGTTAGGACAGGGGGCTATGGCTACACCTTC.